Listed below are T cell receptor beta chains from one sample, sequenced in a study of T cell responses to AZD1222 COVID-19 vaccine. Generated by immunoSEQ multiplex PCR, the TCRdb table keeps only in-frame clones and is missing some. The table records about 170,000 clones, 75% to 90% of them present only once. The source material was peripheral blood, sampled on day 0 of AZD1222 vaccination. The receptors were sampled from an adult in good health. Each CDR3 is given without its conserved first and last residue. Fields, in order: clone size, J gene, V gene, CDR3 protein. Rows give clone size only sometimes, using once, few, many, or a class for an expanded clone.

- | TRBJ1-1 | TRBV18 | ASSPPFPGGDTEAF
- | TRBJ2-1 | TRBV7-7 | ASSLGGSGSYNEQF
once | TRBJ2-2 | TRBV5-5 | ASSPGTGDLPGELF
- | TRBJ2-3 | TRBV24-1 | ATSDLRDRGTVTDTQY
- | TRBJ1-1 | TRBV6-5 | ASTPPLGTEAF
- | TRBJ2-3 | TRBV25-1 | ASSIAGTGTDTQY
- | TRBJ2-5 | TRBV9 | ASSVGGDQETQY
- | TRBJ1-5 | TRBV9 | ASSAGQYSNQPQH
- | TRBJ1-1 | TRBV28 | ASSPPFGPEAF
- | TRBJ1-2 | TRBV23-1 | ASSQGRTGLTGGYT
- | TRBJ2-7 | TRBV18 | ASSPCELVCEQY
- | TRBJ2-1 | TRBV6-2/TRBV6-3 | ASSQRAGTSINEQF
- | TRBJ2-2 | TRBV2 | ASSELAGAFTGELF
- | TRBJ2-3 | TRBV7-2 | ASSPRQGLSQY
- | TRBJ2-3 | TRBV7-9 | ASRDGGRLNTDTQY
- | TRBJ1-5 | TRBV6-5 | ASIPGDSNQPQH
- | TRBJ2-2 | TRBV7-8 | ASSFSIWVNTGELF
- | TRBJ1-1 | TRBV6-5 | ASRKVNTEAF
- | TRBJ1-1 | TRBV7-6 | ASSPGQVSATEAF
- | TRBJ2-5 | TRBV19 | ASSPVAGAGETQY
- | TRBJ1-6 | TRBV18 | ASSPAGQGNSPLH
- | TRBJ1-2 | TRBV5-4 | ASSLAGGADYGYT
- | TRBJ1-1 | TRBV7-8 | ASSLAIGDRVGTEAF
- | TRBJ2-2 | TRBV9 | ASSLGGGRTTGELF
- | TRBJ1-2 | TRBV10-1 | ASSESFDRGIYGYT